This passage covers 6 T cell receptor beta chains from one sample sequenced in a study of circulating CD8 cells and anti-PD-1 response in melanoma. Sorting of live CD3+CD8+TCRalphabeta+ cells by PD-1 and/or TIGIT gave four subsets. TCR libraries were prepared from approximately 15 ng of total RNA with the QIAseq Immune Repertoire TCR panel. One entry per CDR3 protein, called by TCRdb with MiXCR from the reads. In the table there are under 650 distinct CDR3 sequences, about 10% of which are singletons. The sequencing here drew on CD8+ T cells from PBMCs, taken at baseline or after one month of anti-PD-1 therapy (not recorded which). Source of these receptors: a human donor with melanoma.

This clonotype is classed as medium-sized. This rearrangement joins TRBV7-3 to TRBJ2-7; 9 nucleotides line up with TRBD2. This CDR3 comprises 15 residues. The trim removed 5 bases at V and 7 bases at J, leaving 12 bases unmatched. Looked up from germline, CDR1 is SGHTA and CDR2 is FQGTGA. The CDR3 protein is CASSPGAASGEEQYF. DNA of the CDR3: TGTGCCAGCAGCCCGGGGGCCGCTAGCGGGGAAGAGCAGTACTTC.

This clonotype is classed as medium-sized. This chain links TRBV28 with TRBJ2-3, with TRBD2 matching over 9 bases. Germline V gene data show CDR1 as MDHEN and CDR2 as SYDVKM. The CDR3 extends over 15 amino acids. With 2 bases clipped from V and 1 base from J, the junction kept 1 base outside the gene matches. In nucleotides, the CDR3 is TGTGCCAGCAGTTTAAGGACTAGCGGCACAGATACGCAGTATTTT. Residues: CASSLRTSGTDTQYF.

In this sample, this clonotype turned up once. This sequence may be a read error, since a much larger clone differs from it by one base. This likely comes from a read error, as the CDR3 has no conserved phenylalanine or tryptophan at its end. The V and J genes are TRBV5-4 and TRBJ2-5; D ambiguous. Trimming cost V 0 bases and J 3 bases, with 9 bases left between them. Per the germline V gene, CDR1 is SGHNT and CDR2 is YYREEE (reference sequence). The CDR3 spans 14 residues. In DNA, the CDR3 is TGTGCCAGCAGCTTGGTGGGCTTGGAAGAGACCCAGTACCTC. This translates into CASSLVGLEETQYL.

As to this clonotype: This clone may be a read error of a much larger clone one base away. The chain employs TRBV29-1 and TRBJ2-7, with D uncertain. V was pared by 8 bases and J by 5 bases, with 7 bases between. This CDR3 spans 9 amino acids. Germline CDR1 and CDR2: SQVTM and ANQGSEA. The CDR3 loop is CSLPHEQYF. CDR3 DNA: TGCAGCCTTCCCCACGAGCAGTACTTC.

About this clonotype itself: This could be a read error, since a much larger clone is one nucleotide away. The rearrangement joins TRBV12-3 or TRBV12-4 to TRBJ2-7; no reliable D call. There are 15 residues in the CDR3. The CDR3 DNA reads TGTGCCAGCAGTTCCACACCTATAAGCTCCTACGAGCAGAACTTC. This encodes CASSSTPISSYEQNF.

By share, this clonotype ranks as medium-sized. The V and J genes are TRBV28 and TRBJ2-7; D not resolved. The V end was cut by 3 bases, the J end by 3 bases, with 3 bases between. CDR3 length: 11 amino acids. The germline gives CDR1 MDHEN, CDR2 SYDVKM. CDR3 nucleotides: TGTGCCAGCAGTTTCAGCTACGAGCAGTACTTC. Translating it yields CASSFSYEQYF.